The 24 T cell receptor beta chains reported below all come from one sample, sequenced in a study of CD4+ T cells in melanoma. Method: immunoSEQ multiplex PCR; TCRdb's copy keeps in-frame clones and lacks some. Among about 140,000 clones listed, about nine tenths were seen once. These receptors were collected from a human donor with melanoma.

The V gene is TRBV5-1, the J gene TRBJ2-5; D not certain. Trimming pared 3 bases from V and 4 bases from J, leaving 13 bases between. Germline V gene lookup returns CDR1 SGHRS and CDR2 YFSETQ. This CDR3 has 14 residues. The CDR3 region is CASSSTSPRETQYF. CDR3 bases: TGCGCCAGCAGCTCAACTTCGCCACGAGAGACCCAGTACTTC.

As regards this clone: Germline is not matched at one junction end, which may reflect a read error. The gene calls are TRBV6-1 and TRBJ2-2; possible D gene TRBD2, 5 bases. CDR3 length equals 14 residues. The germline CDR1 and CDR2 sequences are MNHNS and SASEGT. The CDR3 DNA reads as TGTGCCAGCAGTGAATCGAAGAGAACCGGGAAGCTGTTTTTT. Translating gives CASSESKRTGKLFF.

This chain uses TRBV6-5 with TRBJ2-7; D is uncertain. The CDR3 totals 15 residues. V shed 0 bases and J shed 2 bases, with 11 bases lying between them. Germline-derived CDR1 and CDR2 are MNHEY and SVGAGI. CDR3 nucleotides: TGTGCCAGCAGTTACTCGACGGCCACCGCCTACGAGCAGTACTTC. Translating it yields CASSYSTATAYEQYF.

This clone was observed a few times. This chain connects TRBV30 to TRBJ2-7; 7 bases fit TRBD1. The CDR3 extends over 14 amino acids. J gave up 2 bases and V 5 bases, and 9 bases lay outside the gene matches. Germline V gene sequence: CDR1 GTSNPN, CDR2 SVGIG (reference sequence). This CDR3 reads CAWCPFDRAYEQYF. The CDR3 region has the DNA TGTGCCTGGTGCCCGTTCGACAGGGCCTACGAGCAGTACTTC.

The chain is built from TRBV16 and TRBJ1-1; D may be TRBD1 (5 bases). Looked up from germline, CDR1 is KGHSY and CDR2 is FQNENV. V shed 5 bases and J shed 2 bases, with 9 bases lying between them. CDR3 length: 13 residues. This CDR3 reads CASSWDGNTEAFF. The DNA for the CDR3 is TGTGCCAGCAGCTGGGACGGTAACACTGAAGCTTTCTTT.

The chain links TRBV11-2 to TRBJ2-1, with TRBD2 matching over 10 bases. The V and J ends lost 2 bases and 9 bases, in that order; junction bases with no gene match: 7. The CDR3 is 15 amino acids. Germline-derived CDR1 and CDR2 are SGHAT and FQNNGV. The CDR3 bases are TGTGCCAGCAGCTTAATAAGCGGGGGGGCCCGTGAGCAGTTCTTC. This translates into CASSLISGGAREQFF.

This chain links TRBV5-1 with TRBJ1-3; no clear D. The ends were cut back, 0 bases at V and 0 bases at J, with 7 bases in the middle. This CDR3 is 15 amino acids long. The germline V gene has CDR1 SGHRS and CDR2 YFSETQ. CDR3 region: CASSLATDSGNTIYF. CDR3 DNA sequence: TGCGCCAGCAGCTTGGCTACAGACTCTGGAAACACCATATATTTT.

The chain employs TRBV6-1 and TRBJ2-5, with 7 bases aligning to TRBD1. V gave up 7 bases and J gave up 5 bases; unmatched junction bases: 13. From germline, CDR1 is MNHNS and CDR2 SASEGT. The CDR3 is made up of 15 amino acids. The CDR3 reads CASITRQGYSETQYF. DNA for the CDR3: TGTGCCAGCATAACGCGACAGGGATATAGTGAGACCCAGTACTTC.

This clone showed up just once. The J gene is TRBJ2-3, the V gene TRBV7-6; tentative D call: TRBD2 (5 bases). CDR3 length: 13 amino acids. Looked up from germline, CDR1 is SGHVS and CDR2 is FNYEAQ. Deletions cut 5 bases from V and 5 bases from J, with 11 bases between. The CDR3 here is CASSRLGLDTQYF. For the CDR3, the DNA is TGTGCCAGCAGCCGATTAGGACTAGATACGCAGTATTTT.

This clone was recorded only once. The J gene is TRBJ2-3, the V gene TRBV7-3, with D maybe TRBD2 (6 bases). The CDR3 consists of 15 residues. In germline, CDR1 is SGHTA, CDR2 FQGTGA. V lost 5 bases to trimming and J lost 1 base, with 13 bases between them. CDR3 amino acids: CASSPWGLGTDTQYF. The CDR3 nucleotides are TGTGCCAGCAGCCCCTGGGGACTCGGCACAGATACGCAGTATTTT.

This clone was seen just once. Relative to the germline gene, one junction end is altered; a read error may explain this. The rearrangement uses TRBV30 and TRBJ1-1; 11 nucleotides align to TRBD1. In germline, CDR1 is GTSNPN, CDR2 SVGIG (reference sequence). The CDR3 loop spans 14 amino acids. CDR3 in amino acids: CARSRTGGNTEAFF. CDR3 DNA: TGTGCCCGGAGCAGGACAGGGGGCAACACTGAAGCTTTCTTT.

The rearrangement links TRBV5-1 to TRBJ2-3; 12 bases are shared with TRBD2. The junction had 6 bases not matched to a gene; V was cut back by 5 bases and J by 2 bases. CDR1 and CDR2 from the germline V gene are SGHRS and YFSETQ. CDR3 length: 16 amino acids. CDR3 protein: CASSTSGGFATDTQYF. DNA for the CDR3: TGCGCCAGCAGTACTAGCGGGGGGTTCGCCACAGATACGCAGTATTTT.

In the case of this clone: Other DNA sequences of this sample code for an identical CDR3. This chain connects TRBV27 to TRBJ1-1, with D unclear. The ends were cut back, 2 bases at V and 2 bases at J, with 6 bases in the middle. The CDR3 covers 13 residues. Germline V gene sequence: CDR1 MNHEY, CDR2 SMNVEV (reference sequence). The CDR3 protein is CASSLRENTEAFF. In nucleotides, the CDR3 is TGTGCCAGCAGTTTAAGAGAAAACACTGAAGCTTTCTTT.

V and J are TRBV11-3 and TRBJ2-1; D is perhaps TRBD2 (7 bases). The CDR3 contains 15 residues. From germline, CDR1 is SGHNT and CDR2 YENEEA. Trimming removed 1 base from V and 7 bases from J, with 14 bases in between. CDR3 DNA sequence: TGTGCCAGCAGCTTAGCTGGGGGGGGGCTGAATGAGCAGTTCTTC. The encoded protein is CASSLAGGGLNEQFF.

V gene TRBV29-1 combines with J gene TRBJ2-7; D unclear. V was cut by 8 bases and J by 7 bases, with 12 bases left in between. The CDR3 sequence is 10 residues long. Germline V gene sequence: CDR1 SQVTM, CDR2 ANQGSEA. The CDR3 coding sequence is TGCAGCCCATTCCCCCGGGAGCAGTACTTC. Translating it yields CSPFPREQYF.

V is TRBV19 and J is TRBJ2-3; D possibly corresponds to TRBD2 (6 bases). This CDR3 is 15 amino acids long. V gave up 3 bases and J gave up 7 bases, with 17 bases separating them. Germline V gene sequence: CDR1 LNHDA, CDR2 SQIVND (reference sequence). CDR3 in amino acids: CASSIVGVGGNTQYF. CDR3 nucleotide sequence: TGTGCCAGTAGTATCGTCGGGGTTGGGGGGAATACGCAGTATTTT.

The chain employs TRBV27 and TRBJ1-5; 7 bases align to TRBD1. The germline CDR1 and CDR2 sequences are MNHEY and SMNVEV (reference sequence). This CDR3 contains 14 residues. Trimming took 5 bases from V and 1 from J; bases not matched to a gene: 2. DNA for the CDR3: TGTGCCAGCAGTGTCAGGGGGAGCAATCAGCCCCAGCATTTT. Its protein product is CASSVRGSNQPQHF.

The chain recombines TRBV30 with TRBJ2-3, with a weak D call TRBD1 (6 bases). Germline-derived CDR1 and CDR2 are GTSNPN and SVGIG (reference sequence). Trimming took 0 bases from V and 2 from J, leaving 12 bases between them. The CDR3 has 15 residues. The CDR3 region is CAWSVRGLITDTQYF. CDR3 DNA sequence: TGTGCCTGGAGTGTCAGGGGCCTAATCACAGATACGCAGTATTTT.

This chain joins TRBV6-5 and TRBJ1-6; no reliable D call. Trimming shortened V by 2 bases and J by 8 bases, and 16 bases separated the two germline ends. Germline V gives CDR1 MNHEY, CDR2 SVGAGI. This CDR3 has 16 amino acids. In DNA form, the CDR3 reads TGTGCCAGCAGTTACGGAAACAGAGGGTTGGATTCACCCCTCCACTTT. Protein sequence: CASSYGNRGLDSPLHF.

The DNA for the CDR3 is TGCGCCAGCAGCTTGGGCGGGACAGTTATAAATGAGCAGTTCTTC. This encodes CASSLGGTVINEQFF. The chain has TRBV5-1 and TRBJ2-1, with D possibly being TRBD1 (7 bases). The germline CDR1 and CDR2 sequences are SGHRS and YFSETQ. The CDR3 contains 15 residues. Between the trimmed V and J ends, which lost 0 bases and 7 bases, there was a span of 14 bases. Full variable domain (outside the CDR3, taken from reference TRBV5-1 and TRBJ2-1): KAGVTQTPRYLIKTRGQQVTLSCSPISGHRSVSWYQQTPGQGLQFLFEYFSETQRNKGNFPGRFSGRQFSNSRSEMNVSTLELGDSALYLCASSLGGTVINEQFFGPGTRLTVL.

Details on this clone: Other DNA sequences in the same sample also yield this CDR3. V and J are TRBV5-1 and TRBJ2-2, with a possible D match to TRBD1 (6 bases). This CDR3 contains 15 residues. From germline, CDR1 is SGHRS and CDR2 YFSETQ. Trimming took off 0 bases at V and 3 bases at J, with 9 bases between the two ends. The DNA for the CDR3 is TGCGCCAGCAGCTTGGGACAGGTTGACACCGGGGAGCTGTTTTTT. This sequence encodes CASSLGQVDTGELFF.

V gene TRBV11-2 combines with J gene TRBJ2-5; D unresolved. The DNA matches TRBJ2-7 better at its end, which makes the J call doubtful. The CDR3 length is 11 residues. Germline CDR1 SGHAT, CDR2 FQNNGV. This CDR3 is CASSLQYEQYF. For the CDR3, the DNA is TGTGCCAGCAGCCTCCAGTACGAGCAGTACTTC.

The table lists this clone with a count of one. This sequence joins TRBV27 and TRBJ2-2, with 9 nucleotides matching TRBD2. V shed 2 bases and J 5 bases; nucleotides not matched to a gene: 6. The germline V gene encodes CDR1 MNHEY and CDR2 SMNVEV (reference sequence). This CDR3 contains 16 residues. The DNA of the CDR3 is TGTGCCAGCAGTTTAGGCGGGGGGGGATATACCGGGGAGCTGTTTTTT. As protein: CASSLGGGGYTGELFF.

The chain couples TRBV7-9 to TRBJ2-6; no reliable D call. This CDR3 spans 15 amino acids. The V end was cut by 4 bases, the J end by 0 bases, with 7 bases between. CDR1 is SEHNR and CDR2 is FQNEAQ in the germline V gene (reference sequence). CDR3 nucleotides: TGTGCCAGCAGCTATTTCCCCTCTGGGGCCAACGTCCTGACTTTC. Translation: CASSYFPSGANVLTF.